Presented here are 3 T cell receptor beta chains from one specimen sequenced in a study of siplizumab effects on memory and regulatory T cells (dated by TCRdb to between 2018 and 2020). The library was produced with the immunoSEQ multiplex PCR assay. The immuneACCESS repertoire file appears here via TCRdb, limited to in-frame rearrangements. These files lack a portion of the clones; in checked studies, under half of the deficit traces to unresolved V genes, and the cause of the others is not known. The sample records fewer than 110,000 clones, nearly 95% of which are singletons. Of the sample, approximately 12% falls within the top ten clones. The sequenced material came from non-Treg CD4+ T cells sorted from blood. In light of the paper, this sample's cell subset or site label describes: FACS-sorted unstimulated CD4+ non-regulatory T cells. Every receptor here comes from a human donor in good health.

This clone was found once. J is TRBJ1-1 and V is TRBV20-1; D unresolved. V was cut by 7 bases and J by 2 bases, with 8 bases left in between. Germline lookup yields CDR1 DFQATT and CDR2 SNEGSKA (reference sequence). This CDR3 spans 11 amino acids. CDR3 loop: CSGRFNTEAFF. In DNA, the CDR3 is TGCAGTGGACGGTTTAACACTGAAGCTTTCTTT.

This clone occurred a few times. The chain employs TRBV19 and TRBJ2-2, with D perhaps matching TRBD1 or TRBD2 (5 bases each). This CDR3 region has 15 residues. Germline V CDR1 and CDR2: LNHDA, SQIVND (reference sequence). V lost 2 bases to trimming and J lost 5 bases, with 12 bases between them. In DNA, the CDR3 is TGTGCCAGTAGTATACAGGGAATAGCGACCGGGGAGCTGTTTTTT. This sequence encodes CASSIQGIATGELFF.

The chain recombines TRBV10-1 with TRBJ2-3; TRBD1 matches 9 bases. The CDR3 has 16 residues. Per germline, CDR1 WNHNN and CDR2 SYGVQD (reference sequence). Trimming removed 7 bases from V and 4 bases from J; junction bases left unmatched: 12. CDR3 DNA sequence: TGCGCCAGCAATCAGACCGGGACAGGGATTCCAGATACGCAGTATTTT. It translates to CASNQTGTGIPDTQYF.